Listed here is a single T cell receptor (beta chain). What antigen it recognizes has not been identified. No quality values exist for individual bases; no much larger clone is one base distant. The germline V and J ends show losses of 3 bases and 7 bases respectively, and no gene match explains 16 bases of the junction. Spanning cysteine to phenylalanine, the CDR3 consists of 17 amino acids. The only DNA kept is the CDR3, 51 bases in frame from the first base. This specimen comes from a study of T-cell reconstitution after alpha-beta-depleted transplantation in children listed by TCRdb under 2016. Looking at the study overall: Using TCR repertoire profiling, the study followed T-cell immune reconstitution in a quantitative way in children after TCRalphabeta/CD19-depleted allogeneic hematopoietic cell transplantation. Study-wide conclusions, independent of this receptor: Over the following months the frequencies of hyperexpanded clones went down, and after one year T-cell counts and TCRbeta diversity were mostly credited to newly produced T cells. In some patients, high TCRbeta diversity at day 60 was attributed to recipient T cells and intrathymic progenitors that had survived conditioning. About two months after transplant, the apparently early recovery of alphabetaT-cell counts reportedly depended on just several hundred clones that had expanded rapidly and came from non-depleted graft cells.

The library was generated by PCR. Reads for this sample came from an Illumina HiSeq 2500. To normalize quantification of the TCRbeta repertoire, the TCR libraries were built with molecular barcoding that relied on unique molecular identifiers. The public reads were reanalyzed by TCRdb: fastp trimming at Q25, MiXCR alignment, in-frame beta chains only. One record per CDR3 amino acid sequence lists the most common genes and DNA. In this sample the table shows 750,000 to 950,000 distinct CDR3 sequences, roughly 15% of which occur a single time. The biggest ten clones account for approximately 5% of the sample. Interpreted using the paper, the treatment or condition label stands for: allogeneic hematopoietic cell transplantation with graft depleted of TCRalphabeta T cells and CD19 B cells. The children who served as transplant recipients had been given grafts of TCRalphabeta/CD19-depleted allogeneic hematopoietic cells.

Specimen: PBMCs, mostly from graft donor cells, collected 360 days after TCRalphabeta/CD19-depleted stem cell transplant. The source is a male patient aged 5 to 17 who had a stem cell transplant for acute lymphoblastic leukemia, so the T cells may come from the graft donor. The rearrangement combines TRBV12-3 or TRBV12-4 with TRBJ1-1, with TRBD1 identical over 8 junction bases. The CDR3 sequence is CASSFYQGARGAIEAFF. The DNA reads TGTGCCAGCAGTTTCTACCAGGGGGCGAGAGGGGCTATTGAAGCTTTCTTT.